A selection of T cell receptor beta chains follows, all from one sample in a study of human T cells and chemical hapten exposure. TCRdb fed the RACE reads into MiXCR, producing one record per CDR3 protein. The data hold some 98,000 distinct CDR3 sequences, with less than 14% observed a single time. The sample consisted of whole blood, taken in connection with sensitization to the hapten diphenylcyclopropenone (DPC). These TCRs come from a woman in her fifties or sixties with alopecia areata. Some clones in this sample may be carry-over from other donors' samples. Each CDR3 is given with its conserved first and last residue. A D gene is named only where the DNA matches it firmly. Clone size is stated in some rows and not others, as once, few, many or a class when expanded.

d_call | clone_size | j_call | v_call | cdr3_nt | cdr3_aa
. | many | TRBJ1-5 | TRBV6-1 | TGTGCCAGCAAAATCAAGGGTAATCAGCCCCAGCATTTT | CASKIKGNQPQHF
. | many | TRBJ1-1 | TRBV18 | TGTGCCAGCTCACCCCCCCTGAACACTGAAGCTTTCTTT | CASSPPLNTEAFF
TRBD2 | many | TRBJ2-3 | TRBV9 | TGTGCCAGCAGCGATACTCCCGGGACTATGGTACCCGCTAGCACAGATACGCAGTATTTT | CASSDTPGTMVPASTDTQYF
TRBD1 | few | TRBJ1-2 | TRBV5-1 | TGCGCCAGCAGCCCGACAGGGGATAACTATGGCTACACCTTC | CASSPTGDNYGYTF
TRBD2 | . | TRBJ2-3 | TRBV2 | TGTGCCAGCAAGTCCCCAGCGGGGGGGACAGATACGCAGTATTTT | CASKSPAGGTDTQYF
. | many | TRBJ2-2 | TRBV9 | TGTGCCAGCAGCGTAGTTGGTCTGGACACCGGGGAGCTGTTTTTT | CASSVVGLDTGELFF
TRBD1 | few | TRBJ2-1 | TRBV7-8 | TGTGCCACAACGCTGGGACAGCTGAATGAGCAGTTCTTC | CATTLGQLNEQFF
TRBD1 | many | TRBJ2-7 | TRBV6-5 | TGTGCCAGCAGCCTCACAGGGGGCTCCTACGAGCAGTACTTC | CASSLTGGSYEQYF
. | . | TRBJ1-5 | TRBV3-1 | TGTGCCAGCAGCCAGCGGGGGGTGCCCCAGCATTTT | CASSQRGVPQHF
TRBD1 | . | TRBJ1-1 | TRBV7-7 | TGTGCTAGCAGCCCACCGACAGGGAGGATCACTGAAGCTTTCTTT | CASSPPTGRITEAFF
. | many | TRBJ1-1 | TRBV6-1 | TGTGCCAGCAACTTTAATGAGGTCGCTGAAGCTTTCTTT | CASNFNEVAEAFF
TRBD2 | few | TRBJ2-5 | TRBV7-9 | TGTGCCAGCAGCTTAGGACTAGCGGGGAAAGAGACCCAGTACTTC | CASSLGLAGKETQYF
TRBD2 | many | TRBJ2-2 | TRBV2 | TGTGCCAGCAGTGAGGGACTAGCGGGGACCGGGGAGCTGTTTTTT | CASSEGLAGTGELFF
. | . | TRBJ1-2 | TRBV29-1 | TGCAGCGTTGCGGATAACTATGGCTACACCTTC | CSVADNYGYTF
. | . | TRBJ2-3 | TRBV7-8 | TGTGCCAGCAGCAGACAAACCCAGGCCTCAGATACGCAGTATTTT | CASSRQTQASDTQYF
. | many | TRBJ1-1 | TRBV5-6 | TGTGCCAGCAGCTTTGGCAGGCCCACTGAAGTTTTCTTT | CASSFGRPTEVFF
. | many | TRBJ1-2 | TRBV20-1 | TGCAGTGTATCGGGGGGCTATGGCTACACCTTC | CSVSGGYGYTF
. | few | TRBJ1-4 | TRBV3-1 | TGTGCCAGCAGCGGCCCCCTGGGAACTAATGAAAAACTGTTTTTT | CASSGPLGTNEKLFF